A single T cell receptor beta chain is shown here with its context. Measured with immunoSEQ multiplex PCR; TCRdb has only the in-frame clones, and not every one. Of around 33,000 clones listed, about 91% are singletons. This sample was included in a study of T cells in tuberculosis. V gave up 0 bases and J gave up 7 bases, with 11 bases separating them. CDR1 and CDR2 from the germline V gene are SGHRS and YFSETQ. CDR3 length: 13 amino acids. Documented time point: new active TB diagnosis, blood taken before or within 7 days of starting treatment. The chain combines TRBV5-1 with TRBJ2-7; a weak D match, TRBD2 (5 bases). The specimen was PBMCs, collected at tuberculosis diagnosis. The TCR originated in an adult with tuberculosis. Some clones in this sample may be carry-over from other donors' samples. This CDR3 reads CASSLGAREEQYF. The CDR3 DNA reads as TGCGCCAGCAGCTTGGGGGCCCGGGAAGAGCAGTACTTC. The variable domain in full, with the rest retrieved from reference TRBV5-1 and TRBJ2-7, is KAGVTQTPRYLIKTRGQQVTLSCSPISGHRSVSWYQQTPGQGLQFLFEYFSETQRNKGNFPGRFSGRQFSNSRSEMNVSTLELGDSALYLCASSLGAREEQYFGPGTRLTVT.